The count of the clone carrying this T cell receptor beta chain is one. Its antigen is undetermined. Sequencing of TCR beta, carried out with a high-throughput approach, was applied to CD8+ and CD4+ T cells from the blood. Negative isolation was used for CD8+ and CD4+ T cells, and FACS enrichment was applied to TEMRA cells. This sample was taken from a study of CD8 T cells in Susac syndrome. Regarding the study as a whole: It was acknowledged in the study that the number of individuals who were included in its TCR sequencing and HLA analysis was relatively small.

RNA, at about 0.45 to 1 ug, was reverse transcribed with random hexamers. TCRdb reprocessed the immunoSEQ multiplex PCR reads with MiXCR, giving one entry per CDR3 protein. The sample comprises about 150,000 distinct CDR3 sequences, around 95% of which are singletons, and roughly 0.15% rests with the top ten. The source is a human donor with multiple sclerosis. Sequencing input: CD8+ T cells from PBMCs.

The CDR3 region is CSVEETGAYGYTF. In DNA form, the CDR3 reads TGCAGCGTTGAAGAAACAGGGGCCTATGGCTACACCTTC. The chain joins TRBV29-1 to TRBJ1-2; 7 bases map to TRBD1. Germline CDR1 and CDR2: SQVTM and ANQGSEA. This CDR3 has 13 residues. The trim removed 0 bases at V and 4 bases at J, leaving 2 bases unmatched.